This TCR beta chain was sequenced during a study of CD8 T cells in ankylosing spondylitis. Findings of the study overall: Researchers report that disease-linked clones proved CD8+ and relatively rare in peripheral blood. There was a TCR beta motif, made of roughly eight highly homologous variants, that appeared characteristic of ankylosing spondylitis blood.

In TCRdb, the 5' RACE reads were re-called with MiXCR into one record per CDR3 protein. The table records approximately 500,000 distinct CDR3 sequences, roughly 13% of them present only once. A few counts support this clonotype. The target antigen is unknown. V was clipped by 11 bases and J by 10 bases, with 29 bases between them. This CDR3 has 15 amino acids. Germline lookup yields CDR1 ENHRY and CDR2 SYGVKD. Source material: blood, either unsorted or a sorted T cell fraction (not recorded which). The V gene is TRBV10-3, the J gene TRBJ1-2; TRBD1 might be the D (6 bases). This sequence originates from a male donor with ankylosing spondylitis. Here the CDR3 reads CAVFQGIGSIRDYTF. CDR3 DNA: TGTGCCGTCTTTCAGGGGATTGGTTCTATTCGTGACTACACCTTC.